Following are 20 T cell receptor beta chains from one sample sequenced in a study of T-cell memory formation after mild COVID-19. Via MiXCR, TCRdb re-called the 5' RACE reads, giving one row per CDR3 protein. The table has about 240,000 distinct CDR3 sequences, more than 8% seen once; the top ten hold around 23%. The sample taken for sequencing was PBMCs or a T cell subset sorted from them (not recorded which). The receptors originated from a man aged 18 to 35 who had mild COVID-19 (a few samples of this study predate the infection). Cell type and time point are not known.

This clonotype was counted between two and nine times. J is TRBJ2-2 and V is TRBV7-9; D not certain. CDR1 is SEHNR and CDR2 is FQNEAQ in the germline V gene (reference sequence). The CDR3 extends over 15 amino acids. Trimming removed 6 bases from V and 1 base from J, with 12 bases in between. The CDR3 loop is CASRPMGRNTGELFF. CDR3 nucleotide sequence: TGTGCCAGCAGGCCGATGGGCCGGAACACCGGGGAGCTGTTTTTT.

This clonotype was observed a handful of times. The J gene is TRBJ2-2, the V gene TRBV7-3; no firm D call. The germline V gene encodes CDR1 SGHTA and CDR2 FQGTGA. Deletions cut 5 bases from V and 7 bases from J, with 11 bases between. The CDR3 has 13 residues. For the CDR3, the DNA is TGTGCCAGCAGCCTAGGCCAGATCGGGGAGCTGTTTTTT. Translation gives CASSLGQIGELFF.

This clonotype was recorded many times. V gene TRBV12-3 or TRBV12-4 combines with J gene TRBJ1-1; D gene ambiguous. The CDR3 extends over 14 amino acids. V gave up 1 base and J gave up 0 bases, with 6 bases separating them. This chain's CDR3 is CASSLGLMNTEAFF. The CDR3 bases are TGTGCCAGCAGTTTAGGCCTCATGAACACTGAAGCTTTCTTT.

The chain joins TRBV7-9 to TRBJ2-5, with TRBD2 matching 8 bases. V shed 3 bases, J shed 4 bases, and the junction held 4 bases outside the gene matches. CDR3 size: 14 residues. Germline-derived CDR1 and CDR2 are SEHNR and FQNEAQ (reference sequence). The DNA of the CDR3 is TGTGCCAGCAGCTTGGACGGGACTAGAGAGACCCAGTACTTC. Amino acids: CASSLDGTRETQYF.

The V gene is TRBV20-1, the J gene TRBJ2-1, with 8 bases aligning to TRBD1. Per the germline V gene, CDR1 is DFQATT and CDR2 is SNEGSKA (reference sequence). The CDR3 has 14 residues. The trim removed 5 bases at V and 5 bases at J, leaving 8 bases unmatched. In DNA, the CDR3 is TGCAGTGCTGAGGGGACAGGAGTTAACAATGAGCAGTTCTTC. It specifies CSAEGTGVNNEQFF.

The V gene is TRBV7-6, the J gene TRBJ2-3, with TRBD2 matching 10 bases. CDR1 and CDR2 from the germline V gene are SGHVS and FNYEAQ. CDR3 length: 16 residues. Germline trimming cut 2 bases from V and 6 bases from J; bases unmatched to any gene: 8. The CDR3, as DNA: TGTGCCAGCAGCTTATCGAGGCTAGCGGGGGTGGATACGCAGTATTTT. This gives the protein CASSLSRLAGVDTQYF.

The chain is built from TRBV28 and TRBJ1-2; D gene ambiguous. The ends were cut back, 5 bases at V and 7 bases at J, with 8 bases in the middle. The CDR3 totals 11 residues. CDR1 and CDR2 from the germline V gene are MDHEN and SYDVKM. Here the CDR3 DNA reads TGTGCCAGCAGTCCCACGAGTGGCTACACCTTC. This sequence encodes CASSPTSGYTF.

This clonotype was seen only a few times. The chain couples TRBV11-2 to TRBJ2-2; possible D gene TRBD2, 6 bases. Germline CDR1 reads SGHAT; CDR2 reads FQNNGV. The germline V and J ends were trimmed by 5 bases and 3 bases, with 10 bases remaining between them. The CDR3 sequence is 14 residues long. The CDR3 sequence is CASSRGAYTGELFF. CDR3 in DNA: TGTGCCAGCAGCCGCGGGGCGTACACCGGGGAGCTGTTTTTT.

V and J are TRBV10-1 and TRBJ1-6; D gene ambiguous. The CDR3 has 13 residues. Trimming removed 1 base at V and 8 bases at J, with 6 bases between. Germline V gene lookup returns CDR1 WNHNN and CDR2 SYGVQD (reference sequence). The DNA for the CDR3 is TGCGCCAGCAGTGAGTTTCTGGATTCACCCCTCCACTTT. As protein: CASSEFLDSPLHF.

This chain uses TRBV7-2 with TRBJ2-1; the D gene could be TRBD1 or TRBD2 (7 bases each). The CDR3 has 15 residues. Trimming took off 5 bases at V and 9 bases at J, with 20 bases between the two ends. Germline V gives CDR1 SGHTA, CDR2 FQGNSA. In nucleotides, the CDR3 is TGTGCCAGCAGCCTTGAAGCGGGGCAGGGGGTTGAGCAGTTCTTC. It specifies CASSLEAGQGVEQFF. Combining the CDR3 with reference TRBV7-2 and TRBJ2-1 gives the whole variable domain GAGVSQSPSNKVTEKGKDVELRCDPISGHTALYWYRQSLGQGLEFLIYFQGNSAPDKSGLPSDRFSAERTGGSVSTLTIQRTQQEDSAVYLCASSLEAGQGVEQFFGPGTRLTVL.

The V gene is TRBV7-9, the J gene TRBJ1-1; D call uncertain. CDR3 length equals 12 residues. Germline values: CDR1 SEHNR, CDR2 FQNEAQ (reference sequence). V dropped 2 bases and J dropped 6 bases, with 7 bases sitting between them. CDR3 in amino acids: CASSLSSSEAFF. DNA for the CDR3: TGTGCCAGCAGCTTATCATCTTCTGAAGCTTTCTTT.

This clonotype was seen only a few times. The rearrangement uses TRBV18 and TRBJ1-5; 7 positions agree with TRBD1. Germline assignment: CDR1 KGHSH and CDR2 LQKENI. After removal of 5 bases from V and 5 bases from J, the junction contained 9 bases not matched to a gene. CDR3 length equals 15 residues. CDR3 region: CASSSVSRGDQPQHF. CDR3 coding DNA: TGTGCCAGCTCATCCGTAAGCAGGGGGGATCAGCCCCAGCATTTT. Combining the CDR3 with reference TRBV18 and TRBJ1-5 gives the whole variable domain NAGVMQNPRHLVRRRGQEARLRCSPMKGHSHVYWYRQLPEEGLKFMVYLQKENIIDESGMPKERFSAEFPKEGPSILRIQQVVRGDSAAYFCASSSVSRGDQPQHFGDGTRLSIL.

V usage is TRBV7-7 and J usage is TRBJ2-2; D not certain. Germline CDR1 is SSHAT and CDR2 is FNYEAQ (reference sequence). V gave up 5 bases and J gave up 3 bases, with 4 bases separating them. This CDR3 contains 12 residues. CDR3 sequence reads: CASSMDTGELFF. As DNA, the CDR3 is TGTGCCAGCAGCATGGACACCGGGGAGCTGTTTTTT.

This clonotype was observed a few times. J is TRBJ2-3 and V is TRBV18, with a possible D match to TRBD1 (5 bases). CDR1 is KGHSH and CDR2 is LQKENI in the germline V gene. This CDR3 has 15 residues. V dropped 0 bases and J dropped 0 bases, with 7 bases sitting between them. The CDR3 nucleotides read TGTGCCAGCTCACCACCGGGGCCCAGCACAGATACGCAGTATTTT. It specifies CASSPPGPSTDTQYF.

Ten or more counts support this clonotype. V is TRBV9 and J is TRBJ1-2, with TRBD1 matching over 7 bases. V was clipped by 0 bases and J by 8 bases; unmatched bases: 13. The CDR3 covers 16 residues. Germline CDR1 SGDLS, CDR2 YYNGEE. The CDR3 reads CASSVASRGGPSGYTF. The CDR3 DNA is TGTGCCAGCAGCGTAGCTTCGAGAGGGGGCCCTTCAGGCTACACCTTC.

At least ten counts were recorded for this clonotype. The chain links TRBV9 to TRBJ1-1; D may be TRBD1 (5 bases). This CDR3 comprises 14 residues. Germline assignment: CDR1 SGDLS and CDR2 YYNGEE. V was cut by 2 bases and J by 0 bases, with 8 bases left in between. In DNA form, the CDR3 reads TGTGCCAGCAGCGTTGACAGATTGAACACTGAAGCTTTCTTT. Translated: CASSVDRLNTEAFF.

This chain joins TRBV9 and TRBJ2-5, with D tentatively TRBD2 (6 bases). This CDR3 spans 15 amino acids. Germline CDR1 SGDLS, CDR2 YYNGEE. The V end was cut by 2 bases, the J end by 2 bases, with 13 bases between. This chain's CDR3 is CASSVSVAEQETQYF. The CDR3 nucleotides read TGTGCCAGCAGCGTTTCCGTAGCGGAACAAGAGACCCAGTACTTC. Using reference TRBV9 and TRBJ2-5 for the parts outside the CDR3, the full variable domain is DSGVTQTPKHLITATGQRVTLRCSPRSGDLSVYWYQQSLDQGLQFLIQYYNGEERAKGNILERFSAQQFPDLHSELNLSSLELGDSALYFCASSVSVAEQETQYFGPGTRLLVL.

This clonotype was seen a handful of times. CDR3 region: CASSERDAGDEQYF. As DNA, the CDR3 is TGTGCCAGCAGCGAACGGGATGCCGGGGACGAGCAGTACTTC. This sequence joins TRBV7-6 and TRBJ2-7, with D maybe TRBD2 (5 bases). The CDR3 extends over 14 amino acids. Trimming removed 5 bases from V and 5 bases from J, with 16 bases in between. Germline assignment: CDR1 SGHVS and CDR2 FNYEAQ.

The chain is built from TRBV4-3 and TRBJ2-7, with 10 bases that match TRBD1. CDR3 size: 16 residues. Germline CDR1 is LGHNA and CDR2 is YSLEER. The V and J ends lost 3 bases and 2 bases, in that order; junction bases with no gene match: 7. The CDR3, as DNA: TGCGCCAGCAGCCATTCCGGGACAGGGGAGGCCTACGAGCAGTACTTC. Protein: CASSHSGTGEAYEQYF.

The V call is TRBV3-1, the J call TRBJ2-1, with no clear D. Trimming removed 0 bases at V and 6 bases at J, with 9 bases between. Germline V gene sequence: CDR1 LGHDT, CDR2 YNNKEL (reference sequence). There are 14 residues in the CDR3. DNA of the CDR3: TGTGCCAGCAGCCAAGATAAATGGAGCAATGAGCAGTTCTTC. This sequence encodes CASSQDKWSNEQFF.